These T cell receptor beta chains were read from a single sample in a study of shared clonotypes between healthy human individuals. Sequenced by immunoSEQ multiplex PCR; TCRdb stores in-frame clones only, minus some. The table shows about 490,000 clones, with 70% to 80% occurring only once. Material for sequencing was PBMCs. The receptors were sampled from a woman aged 40 to 55 in good health. Some clones in this sample may be carry-over from other donors' samples. CDR3s include the opening cysteine and the closing phenylalanine or tryptophan. A D gene is named only where the DNA matches it firmly. Clone size, where shown, is once, few, many, or a class for clones that have expanded.

clone_size j_call d_call v_call cdr3_aa cdr3_nt
once TRBJ2-1 TRBD2 TRBV5-1 CASTQPLAGGDNEQFF TGCGCCAGCACCCAACCCCTAGCGGGAGGGGACAATGAGCAGTTCTTC
NA TRBJ2-2 NA TRBV7-9 CASSPSQANTGELFF TGTGCCAGCAGCCCCAGCCAGGCGAACACCGGGGAGCTGTTTTTT
NA TRBJ2-3 TRBD1 TRBV5-1 CASAEQGADTQYF TGCGCCAGCGCCGAGCAGGGGGCAGATACGCAGTATTTT
NA TRBJ2-5 NA TRBV28 CASTRHLQETQYF TGTGCCAGCACCCGACACCTACAAGAGACCCAGTACTTC
NA TRBJ1-1 NA TRBV27 CASSLFGAELNTEAFF TGTGCCAGCAGTTTATTTGGGGCGGAGTTGAACACTGAAGCTTTCTTT
NA TRBJ2-7 NA TRBV7-2 CATGRDPVPTYEQYF TGTGCCACCGGACGCGATCCAGTACCGACTTACGAGCAGTACTTC
NA TRBJ1-1 NA TRBV28 CASSPVKGGLGTEAFF TGTGCCAGCAGTCCCGTTAAGGGGGGCCTAGGGACTGAAGCTTTCTTT
NA TRBJ2-7 TRBD1 TRBV9 CASSVGGQGFYEQYF TGTGCCAGCAGCGTAGGCGGACAGGGATTCTACGAGCAGTACTTC
NA TRBJ2-7 NA TRBV4-1 CASSPPLRGTRPYEQYF TGCGCCAGCAGCCCCCCCCTTCGGGGTACGAGGCCCTACGAGCAGTACTTC
NA TRBJ2-1 NA TRBV9 CASSVVGGVKYNEQFF TGTGCCAGCAGCGTAGTGGGGGGAGTAAAGTACAATGAGCAGTTCTTC
NA TRBJ1-1 TRBD1 TRBV7-8 CASSLWQGDTEAFF TGTGCCAGCAGCTTATGGCAGGGGGACACTGAAGCTTTCTTT
NA TRBJ2-3 NA TRBV28 CASSIASDTQYF TGTGCCAGCAGTATAGCTTCAGATACGCAGTATTTT
NA TRBJ2-3 NA TRBV28 CASRSQDTQYF TGTGCCAGCAGGTCACAAGATACGCAGTATTTT
NA TRBJ1-5 NA TRBV19 CASSPQRGEWEPQHF TGTGCCAGTAGTCCCCAGCGTGGCGAATGGGAACCCCAGCATTTT
NA TRBJ2-7 NA TRBV7-9 CASSSTFTGGHEQYF TGTGCCAGCAGCTCAACCTTTACCGGGGGGCACGAGCAGTACTTC
once TRBJ1-4 NA TRBV11-2 CASSLGQLATNEKLFF TGTGCCAGCAGCTTAGGACAGCTTGCAACTAATGAAAAACTGTTTTTT
NA TRBJ2-1 TRBD2 TRBV28 CASSSTSGPNYNEQFF TGTGCCAGCAGTTCAACTAGCGGCCCCAATTACAATGAGCAGTTCTTC
NA TRBJ2-3 TRBD2 TRBV2 CASSEGRGILTDTQYF TGTGCCAGCAGTGAAGGGCGGGGGATTCTCACAGATACGCAGTATTTT
NA TRBJ1-6 TRBD1 TRBV2 CASSSRDSLNSPLHF TGTGCCAGCAGTAGCCGGGACAGCCTTAATTCACCCCTCCACTTT
few TRBJ2-7 NA TRBV5-6 CASSLEDVSYEQYF TGTGCCAGCAGCTTGGAGGACGTAAGCTACGAGCAGTACTTC
few TRBJ1-4 NA TRBV6-1 CASRPSGESEKLFF TGTGCCAGCAGGCCCTCGGGGGAAAGTGAAAAACTGTTTTTT
NA TRBJ2-3 NA TRBV5-4 CASSGSDGRYTNTQYF TGTGCCAGCAGCGGGTCGGACGGGCGCTACACGAATACGCAGTATTTT